Reported below is one T cell receptor beta chain. V shed 1 base and J shed 7 bases, with 6 bases lying between them. The CDR3 has 12 residues. Looked up from germline, CDR1 is SGHDN and CDR2 is FVKESK. Using immunoSEQ multiplex PCR, the repertoire was profiled, and TCRdb retains in-frame clones only, with some absent. The table has approximately 33,000 clones, 70% to 90% seen once. The data were obtained in a study of T cell changes during pregnancy in multiple sclerosis. The material sequenced was CD4+ T cells from peripheral blood mononuclear cells, taken in the first trimester of pregnancy. V usage is TRBV14 and J usage is TRBJ2-3; D is unclear. The receptor's source is a female donor in good health, enrolled as a control in a pregnancy study. The CDR3 loop is CASSQARNTQYF. The DNA for the CDR3 is TGTGCCAGCAGCCAAGCGAGGAATACGCAGTATTTT.